This T cell receptor beta chain was identified in a study of T cells after yellow fever vaccination. Broader study findings: The study re-detected most primary-vaccination clones after the booster (roughly 95% CD4, 88% CD8).

Generation of TCR cDNA used 5'RACE template switching (which added a universal primer site and UMIs). TCRdb reanalysed the 5' RACE reads using MiXCR and keeps one entry per CDR3 protein. The sample holds 200,000 to 300,000 distinct CDR3 sequences, more than 6.5% seen once. The V gene lost 6 bases and the J gene lost 2 bases, with 20 bases spanning the gap. The CDR3 length is 16 residues. Germline V gene data show CDR1 as MDHEN and CDR2 as SYDVKM. As to this clonotype: Its antigen is as yet unknown. This could be a read error, since a much larger clone is one nucleotide away.

This clonotype was obtained from a man aged 25-45 years who received the YFV17D yellow fever vaccine. Here the sequenced sample was CD4+ T cells sorted from PBMCs, taken on the day of the yellow fever booster vaccination. The rearrangement uses TRBV28 and TRBJ2-7; D call uncertain. The CDR3 spells CASRGRTGSPPYEQYF. CDR3 DNA: TGTGCCAGCAGGGGTCGGACCGGGTCTCCACCCTACGAGCAGTACTTC.